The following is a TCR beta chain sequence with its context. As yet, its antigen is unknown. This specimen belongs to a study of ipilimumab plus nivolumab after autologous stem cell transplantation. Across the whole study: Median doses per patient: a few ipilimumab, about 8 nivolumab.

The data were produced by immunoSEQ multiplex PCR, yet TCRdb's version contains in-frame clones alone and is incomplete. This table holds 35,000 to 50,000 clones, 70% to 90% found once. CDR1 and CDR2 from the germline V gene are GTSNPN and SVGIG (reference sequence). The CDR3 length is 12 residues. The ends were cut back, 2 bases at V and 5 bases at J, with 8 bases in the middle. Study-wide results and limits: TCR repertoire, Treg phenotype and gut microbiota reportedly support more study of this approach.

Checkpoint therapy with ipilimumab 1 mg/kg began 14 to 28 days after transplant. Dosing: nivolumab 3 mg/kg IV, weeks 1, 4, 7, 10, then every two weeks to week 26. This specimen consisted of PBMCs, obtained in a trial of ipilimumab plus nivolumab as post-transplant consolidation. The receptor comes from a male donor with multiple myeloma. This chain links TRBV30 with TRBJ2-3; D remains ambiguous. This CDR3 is CAWSRLGDTQYF. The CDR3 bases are TGTGCCTGGAGTCGGCTTGGAGATACGCAGTATTTT.